Given below is one TCR beta chain in context. TCRdb called the 5' RACE reads again in MiXCR, with one record for every CDR3 protein. The sample has 750,000 to 950,000 distinct CDR3 sequences; around an eighth are singletons. The CDR3 is made up of 16 amino acids. The V gene's germline CDR1 is MNHNS and CDR2 SASEGT. V shed 4 bases, J shed 2 bases, and the junction held 6 bases outside the gene matches. This sample stems from a study of identical twins. The sample also formed part of further work on yellow fever vaccine responses in identical twins.

The chain recombines TRBV6-1 with TRBJ2-1; 9 bases are a match to TRBD2. The sequenced material came from PBMCs. This clonotype originated in a woman aged 18-29 years in good health. The CDR3 DNA sequence: TGTGCCAGCAGTGCCTTGACTAGCGGCACCTACAATGAGCAGTTCTTC. Translation: CASSALTSGTYNEQFF.